This T cell receptor (beta chain) emerged from a study of blood T cell repertoires in COVID-19. The overall study: Donors in the United States, Italy and Spain gave samples during acute or convalescent COVID-19.

Living in roughly 23 US areas, the participants were between roughly 18 and 95 years of age. Study processing details: Amplification of reference gene primers provided the estimated nucleated cell counts. Sequenced by immunoSEQ multiplex PCR; TCRdb stores in-frame clones only, minus some. V, J and clone size are taken as reported in that table, and D and trimming were inferred from the DNA itself. The sample has hundreds of thousands of clones, roughly 87% seen once. The V gene end was trimmed by 6 bases and the J gene end by 4 bases; junction bases not matched to a gene: 3. CDR3 length equals 14 residues. The germline gives CDR1 SGHDT, CDR2 YYEEEE.

The TCR was taken from a woman in her late teens or twenties with acute COVID-19. V usage is TRBV5-6 and J usage is TRBJ2-1; 11 bases agree with TRBD2. Sequencing used PBMCs or T cells enriched from blood (not recorded which). The CDR3 DNA reads as TGTGCCAGCATCCTAGCGGGGGGTTACAATGAGCAGTTCTTC. This encodes CASILAGGYNEQFF.